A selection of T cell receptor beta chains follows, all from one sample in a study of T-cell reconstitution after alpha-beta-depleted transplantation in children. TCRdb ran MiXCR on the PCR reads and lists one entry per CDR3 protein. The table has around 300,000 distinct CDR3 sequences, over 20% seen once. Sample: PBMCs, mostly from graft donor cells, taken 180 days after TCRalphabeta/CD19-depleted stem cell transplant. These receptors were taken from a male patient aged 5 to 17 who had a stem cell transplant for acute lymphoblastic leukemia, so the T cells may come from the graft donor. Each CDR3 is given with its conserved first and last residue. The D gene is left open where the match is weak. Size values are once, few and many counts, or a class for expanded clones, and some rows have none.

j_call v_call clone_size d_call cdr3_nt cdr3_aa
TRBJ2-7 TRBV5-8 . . TGTGCCAGCAGGCGGGTCCGCTACGAGCAGTACTTC CASRRVRYEQYF
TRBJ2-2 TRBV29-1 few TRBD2 TGCAGCGTTGAAGCGCTAGCGGGAGGTCGAACCGGGGAGCTGTTTTTT CSVEALAGGRTGELFF
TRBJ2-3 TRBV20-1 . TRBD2 TGCAGTGCTAGTGGACTAGCGGGAGGGTTCACAGATACGCAGTATTTT CSASGLAGGFTDTQYF
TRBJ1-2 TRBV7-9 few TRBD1 TGTGCCAGCAGCTGGACAGGGGGAAGGGGCTACACCTTC CASSWTGGRGYTF
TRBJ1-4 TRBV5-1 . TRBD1 TGCGCCAGCAGCTTGGAGGGGCCGGGACAGAGAAATGAAAAACTGTTTTTT CASSLEGPGQRNEKLFF
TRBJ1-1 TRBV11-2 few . TGTGCCAGCAGCGCCTTACAGGGACGGGTCACTGAAGCTTTCTTT CASSALQGRVTEAFF
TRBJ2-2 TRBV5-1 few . TGCGCCAGCAGCTTGACTATACAAGGGGGGGCCGAGAACACCGGGGAGCTGTTTTTT CASSLTIQGGAENTGELFF
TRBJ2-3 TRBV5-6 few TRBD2 TGTGCCAGCAGCTTTGGGACTAGCGGGATGACAGATACGCAGTATTTT CASSFGTSGMTDTQYF
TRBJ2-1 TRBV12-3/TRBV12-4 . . TGTGCCAGCACCGTTACCGAAGGGAGGCTTTACAATGAGCAGTTCTTC CASTVTEGRLYNEQFF
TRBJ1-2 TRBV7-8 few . TGTGCCAGCGTCCCCGTCATACCCTTGGGCGGCTACACCTTC CASVPVIPLGGYTF
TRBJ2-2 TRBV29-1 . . TGCAGCGCAGGGGTCTACACCGGGGAGCTGTTTTTT CSAGVYTGELFF
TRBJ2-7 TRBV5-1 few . TGCGCCAGCAGCTTGGCCCGCGGGGTATACGAGCAGTACTTC CASSLARGVYEQYF
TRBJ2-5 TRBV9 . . TGTGCCAGCAGCGCCGAGGGGGGTTGGGGGACCCAGTACTTC CASSAEGGWGTQYF
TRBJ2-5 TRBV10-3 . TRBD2 TGTGCCATCAGTGAGGTTGGTAGCGGGAATGGAGAGACCCAGTACTTC CAISEVGSGNGETQYF
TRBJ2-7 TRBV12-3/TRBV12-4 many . TGTGCCAGCAGTGTCTCCTACGAGCAGTACTTC CASSVSYEQYF
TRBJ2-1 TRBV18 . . TGTGCCAGCTCACCACCCGAGATCGACCTTTACAATGAGCAGTTCTTC CASSPPEIDLYNEQFF
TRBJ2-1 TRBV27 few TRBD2 TGTGCCAGCAGTTTAATTAGCGGGTTTAGAGAAGTCAATGAGCAGTTCTTC CASSLISGFREVNEQFF
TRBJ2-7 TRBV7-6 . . TGTGCCAGCAGCCCGGGTGGTGACGAGCAGTACTTC CASSPGGDEQYF
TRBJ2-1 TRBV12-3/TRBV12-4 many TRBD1 TGTGCCAGCAGTTTCCTGGGACAGGGCGAGCAGTTCTTC CASSFLGQGEQFF
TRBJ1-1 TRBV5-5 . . TGTGCCAGCCGGCTTTCATTCGGGTCGGGGTGGACTGAAGCTTTCTTT CASRLSFGSGWTEAFF
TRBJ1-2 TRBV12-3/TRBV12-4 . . TGTGCCAGCAGTTTCGGTCCTATCGATGGCTACACCTTC CASSFGPIDGYTF
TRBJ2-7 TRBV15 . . TGTGCCACCAGCAGAACGGACCACCCTAGCTACGAGCAGTACTTC CATSRTDHPSYEQYF
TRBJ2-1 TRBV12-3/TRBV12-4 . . TGTGCCAGCAGTCCTCGTACGCGGAATGAGCAGTTCTTC CASSPRTRNEQFF
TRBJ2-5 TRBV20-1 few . TGCAGTGCTTTTCCCCCCCCGGGGGACCAAGAGACCCAGTACTTC CSAFPPPGDQETQYF
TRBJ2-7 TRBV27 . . TGTGCCAGCAGTTCTCCGGGACTCGAGACCTACGAGCAGTACTTC CASSSPGLETYEQYF
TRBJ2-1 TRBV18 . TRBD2 TGTGCCAGCTCAACACTTCCGGGACTAGCTTACAATGAGCAGTTCTTC CASSTLPGLAYNEQFF
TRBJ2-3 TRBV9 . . TGTGCCAGCAGCGTCAGGACCGGCCGTAGCACAGATACGCAGTATTTT CASSVRTGRSTDTQYF
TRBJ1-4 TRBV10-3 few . TGTGCCATCAACGAGGCAACTAATGAAAAACTGTTTTTT CAINEATNEKLFF
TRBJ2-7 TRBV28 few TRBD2 TGTGCCAGCTACACAACTAGCGGGAGGAACGAGCAGTACTTC CASYTTSGRNEQYF
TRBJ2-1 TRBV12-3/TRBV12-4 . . TGTGCCAGCAGTTCAATAAGGGACAAAGAAGTGCAGTTCTTC CASSSIRDKEVQFF
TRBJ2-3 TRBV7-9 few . TGTGCCAGCAGCTCTGGCCCTTCGGGGGGCACAGATACGCAGTATTTT CASSSGPSGGTDTQYF
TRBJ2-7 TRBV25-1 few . TGTGCCAGCAGTCCTTTCCACGAGCAGTACTTC CASSPFHEQYF
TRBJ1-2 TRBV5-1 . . TGCGCCAGCAGCTTCCCTGACAAGTACTATGGCTACACCTTC CASSFPDKYYGYTF
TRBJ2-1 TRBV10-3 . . TGTGCCATCAGTGAGGGACTAAGCCATGAGCAGTTCTTC CAISEGLSHEQFF
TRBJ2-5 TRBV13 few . TGTGCCAGCAGCAGATCGGGACTGCGGCAAGAGACCCAGTACTTC CASSRSGLRQETQYF
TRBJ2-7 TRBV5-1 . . TGCGCCAGCAGCTTGGGAGGCGGGAACAACCTCTACGAGCAGTACTTC CASSLGGGNNLYEQYF
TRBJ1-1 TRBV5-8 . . TGTGCCAGCAGACCCCGCCGGAAGGGGTTTACTGAAGCTTTCTTT CASRPRRKGFTEAFF
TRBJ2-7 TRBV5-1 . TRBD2 TGCGCCAGCAGCTTGTCTTCTGGTCAGCGGGAGATCCACGAGCAGTACTTC CASSLSSGQREIHEQYF
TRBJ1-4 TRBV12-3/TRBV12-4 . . TGTGCCAGCAGTTTCGACACGAGGAGTGCAAAACTGTTTTTT CASSFDTRSAKLFF
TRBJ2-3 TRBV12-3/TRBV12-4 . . TGTGCCAGCAGTAAAAAGTGGGGGGGCGGGGCAGATACGCAGTATTTT CASSKKWGGGADTQYF
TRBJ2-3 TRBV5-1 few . TGCGCCAGCAGCTTGGACGCGGGCCCGGGCACAGATACGCAGTATTTT CASSLDAGPGTDTQYF